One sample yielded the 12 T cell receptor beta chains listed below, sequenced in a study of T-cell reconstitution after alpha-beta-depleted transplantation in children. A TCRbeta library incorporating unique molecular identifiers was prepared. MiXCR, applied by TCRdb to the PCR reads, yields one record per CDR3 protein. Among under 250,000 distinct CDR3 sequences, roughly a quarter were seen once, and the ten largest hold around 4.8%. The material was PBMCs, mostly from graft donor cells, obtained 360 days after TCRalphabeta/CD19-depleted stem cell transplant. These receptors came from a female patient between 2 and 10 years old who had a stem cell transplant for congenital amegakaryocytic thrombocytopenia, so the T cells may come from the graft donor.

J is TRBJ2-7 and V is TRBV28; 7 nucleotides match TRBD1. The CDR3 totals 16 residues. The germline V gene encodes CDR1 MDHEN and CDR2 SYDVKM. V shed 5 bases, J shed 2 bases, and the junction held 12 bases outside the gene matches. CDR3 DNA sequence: TGTGCCAGCAGTCCCTTAGCCGAGACAGGGCCCTACGAGCAGTACTTC. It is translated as CASSPLAETGPYEQYF.

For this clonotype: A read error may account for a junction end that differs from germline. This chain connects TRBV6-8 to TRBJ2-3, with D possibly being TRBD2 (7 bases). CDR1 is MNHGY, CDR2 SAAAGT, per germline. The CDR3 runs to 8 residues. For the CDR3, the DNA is TGTGCCAGCGAGGGGGGGTTGTTT. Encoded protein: CASEGGLF.

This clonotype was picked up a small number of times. The CDR3 nucleotides are TGCGCCAGCAGCCAGGTAGAGGGTGGATCCTACAATGAGCAGTTCTTC. Translation gives CASSQVEGGSYNEQFF. The chain has TRBV4-1 and TRBJ2-1; the D gene is possibly TRBD2 (5 bases). CDR3 length: 16 amino acids. V lost 3 bases and J lost 1, with 13 bases in between. Germline V gene sequence: CDR1 MGHRA, CDR2 YSYEKL.

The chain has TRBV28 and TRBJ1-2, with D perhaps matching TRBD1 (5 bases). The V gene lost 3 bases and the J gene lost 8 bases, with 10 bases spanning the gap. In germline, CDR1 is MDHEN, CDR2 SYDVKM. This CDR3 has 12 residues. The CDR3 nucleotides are TGTGCCAGCAGTTTGAGGGGATGGGGCTACACCTTC. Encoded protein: CASSLRGWGYTF.

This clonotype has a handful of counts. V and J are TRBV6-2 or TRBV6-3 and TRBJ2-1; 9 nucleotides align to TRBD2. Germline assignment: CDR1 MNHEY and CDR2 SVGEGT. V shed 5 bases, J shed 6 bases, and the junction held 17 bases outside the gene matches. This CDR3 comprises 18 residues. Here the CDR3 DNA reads TGTGCCAGCAGTCGGTATGACGTCCCAGCGGGAGGAGGCAATGAGCAGTTCTTC. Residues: CASSRYDVPAGGGNEQFF.

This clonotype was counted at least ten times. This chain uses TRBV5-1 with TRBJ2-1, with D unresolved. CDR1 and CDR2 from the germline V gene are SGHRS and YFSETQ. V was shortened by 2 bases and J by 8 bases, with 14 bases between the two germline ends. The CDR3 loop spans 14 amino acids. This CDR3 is CASSFGHQSHEQFF. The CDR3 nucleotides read TGCGCCAGCAGCTTCGGCCACCAGTCCCATGAGCAGTTCTTC.

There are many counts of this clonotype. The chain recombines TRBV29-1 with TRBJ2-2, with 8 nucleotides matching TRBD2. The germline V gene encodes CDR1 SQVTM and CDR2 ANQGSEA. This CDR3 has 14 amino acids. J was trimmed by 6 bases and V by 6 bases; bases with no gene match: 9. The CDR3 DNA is TGCAGCGTCGCCGAACTAGCGGTAGCCGGGGAGCTGTTTTTT. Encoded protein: CSVAELAVAGELFF.

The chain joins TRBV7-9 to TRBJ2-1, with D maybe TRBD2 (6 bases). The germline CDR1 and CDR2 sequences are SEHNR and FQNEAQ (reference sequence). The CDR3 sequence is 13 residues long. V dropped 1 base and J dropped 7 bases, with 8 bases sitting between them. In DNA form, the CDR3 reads TGTGCCAGCAGCTTAGATGGGACTAATGAGCAGTTCTTC. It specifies CASSLDGTNEQFF.

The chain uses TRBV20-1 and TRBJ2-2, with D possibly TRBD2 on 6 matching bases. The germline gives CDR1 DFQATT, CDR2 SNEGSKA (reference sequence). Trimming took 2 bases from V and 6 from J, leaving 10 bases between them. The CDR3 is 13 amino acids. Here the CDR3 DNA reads TGCAGTGCTAGAATGGGGGGATCCGGGGAGCTGTTTTTT. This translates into CSARMGGSGELFF.

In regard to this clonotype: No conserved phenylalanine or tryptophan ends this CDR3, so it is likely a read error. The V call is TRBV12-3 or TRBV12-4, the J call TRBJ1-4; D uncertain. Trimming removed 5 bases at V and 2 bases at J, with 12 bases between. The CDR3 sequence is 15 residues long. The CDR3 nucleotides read TGTGCCAGCAGTCCAAATCCGACGACTAATGAAAAACTGTTTTCT. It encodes CASSPNPTTNEKLFS.

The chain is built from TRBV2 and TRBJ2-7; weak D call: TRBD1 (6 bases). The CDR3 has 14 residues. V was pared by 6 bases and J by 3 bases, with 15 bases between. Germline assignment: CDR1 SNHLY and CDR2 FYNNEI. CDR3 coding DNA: TGTGCCAGCAGAACAGACAGGTCGCTCTACGAGCAGTACTTC. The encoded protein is CASRTDRSLYEQYF.

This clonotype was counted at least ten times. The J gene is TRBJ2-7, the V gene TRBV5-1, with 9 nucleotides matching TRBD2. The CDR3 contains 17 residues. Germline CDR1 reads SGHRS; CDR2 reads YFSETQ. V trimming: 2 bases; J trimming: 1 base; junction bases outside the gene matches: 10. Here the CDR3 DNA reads TGCGCCAGCAGCTTTGGCCTAGCGGGAATTAGATCCTACGAGCAGTACTTC. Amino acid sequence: CASSFGLAGIRSYEQYF.